Each of the 10 T cell receptor beta chains below was sequenced from the same sample in a study of blood T cell repertoires in COVID-19 (TCRdb year 2020). The library was made by the immunoSEQ multiplex PCR assay. Here the immuneACCESS table is served through TCRdb, limited to in-frame sequences with V and J called. Missing clones are a known gap in these copies; in checked studies unresolved V genes cover under half, and the rest lacks a known reason. The sample table holds about 170,000 clones, of which about 80% were seen once. Around 9.9% of the sample is in the top ten clones. The sequencing input was peripheral blood. The receptor source for this set is a man between 65 and 79 years old with active or convalescent COVID-19.

This clone was detected a few times. The V gene is TRBV2, the J gene TRBJ1-5, with TRBD1 matching over 7 bases. The germline CDR1 and CDR2 sequences are SNHLY and FYNNEI. CDR3 size: 15 residues. Losses at the gene ends were 6 bases for V and 4 bases for J; bases not matched to a gene: 9. CDR3 loop: CASSRTSGGNQPQHF. DNA of the CDR3: TGTGCCAGCAGCCGAACGTCAGGGGGGAATCAGCCCCAGCATTTT.

The chain employs TRBV7-2 and TRBJ2-5; 12 bases line up with TRBD2. In germline, CDR1 is SGHTA, CDR2 FQGNSA. The CDR3 totals 17 residues. The J segment lost 5 bases and the V segment lost 5 bases, leaving 12 bases of the junction unmatched. The CDR3 protein is CASSLTSGSSVVETQYF. CDR3 DNA sequence: TGTGCCAGCAGCCTGACTAGCGGGAGTTCGGTGGTCGAGACCCAGTACTTC.

The chain recombines TRBV9 with TRBJ2-5, with 7 bases that match TRBD2. The CDR3 length is 15 residues. CDR1 and CDR2 (germline): SGDLS, YYNGEE. V shed 5 bases, J shed 1 base, and the junction held 8 bases outside the gene matches. CDR3 sequence (DNA): TGTGCCAGCAGTCGACTCCAGCGGGGCCAAGAGACCCAGTACTTC. It encodes CASSRLQRGQETQYF.

This chain links TRBV5-1 with TRBJ2-5; 10 bases fit TRBD2. Germline V CDR1 and CDR2: SGHRS, YFSETQ. The CDR3 is 15 amino acids. The trim removed 1 base at V and 1 base at J, leaving 1 base unmatched. For the CDR3, the DNA is TGCGCCAGCAGCTTGACTAGCGGGGTCCAAGAGACCCAGTACTTC. It translates to CASSLTSGVQETQYF. Looking up the rest from reference TRBV5-1 and TRBJ2-5 gives the full variable domain: KAGVTQTPRYLIKTRGQQVTLSCSPISGHRSVSWYQQTPGQGLQFLFEYFSETQRNKGNFPGRFSGRQFSNSRSEMNVSTLELGDSALYLCASSLTSGVQETQYFGPGTRLLVL.

The chain links TRBV6-6 to TRBJ2-7, with 10 bases that match TRBD1. Losses at the gene ends were 4 bases for V and 5 bases for J; bases not matched to a gene: 11. The CDR3 consists of 16 residues. Per germline, CDR1 MNHNY and CDR2 SVGAGI (reference sequence). CDR3 sequence reads: CASSLRGTGEFHEQYF. The DNA of the CDR3 is TGTGCCAGCAGTTTGAGGGGGACAGGGGAGTTCCACGAGCAGTACTTC.

The chain links TRBV5-1 to TRBJ1-5; the match to TRBD1 covers 7 bases. V gave up 3 bases and J gave up 5 bases; unmatched junction bases: 5. The germline V gene encodes CDR1 SGHRS and CDR2 YFSETQ. CDR3 length equals 14 residues. CDR3 sequence (DNA): TGCGCCAGCAGCTCGACCACAGGGGATCAGCCCCAGCATTTT. This codes for CASSSTTGDQPQHF.

This clone was recorded a few times. The rearrangement joins TRBV28 to TRBJ1-3; D not certain. The CDR3 totals 16 residues. V lost 4 bases and J 1 base, leaving 14 bases between the germline ends. CDR1 MDHEN and CDR2 SYDVKM come from the germline V gene. The CDR3 nucleotides read TGTGCCAGCAGTTCTCCCTGGACTGCTTCTGGAAACACCATATATTTT. Translated, it gives CASSSPWTASGNTIYF.

In this sample, this clone turned up once. The CDR3 sequence: CASSRSGGRTNYGYTF. CDR3 DNA sequence: TGTGCCAGCAGCCGATCCGGCGGGAGGACCAACTATGGCTACACCTTC. The V gene is TRBV27, the J gene TRBJ1-2; D gene ambiguous. Per germline, CDR1 MNHEY and CDR2 SMNVEV (reference sequence). CDR3 length: 16 residues. V was clipped by 6 bases and J by 2 bases, with 19 bases between them.

The chain recombines TRBV7-6 with TRBJ2-5, with 8 positions matching TRBD1. V lost 1 base to trimming and J lost 1 base; unmatched junction nucleotides: 8. Per the germline V gene, CDR1 is SGHVS and CDR2 is FNYEAQ. This CDR3 region has 17 residues. CDR3 DNA sequence: TGTGCCAGCAGCTTAGGTACAGGGGGGTTGATCCAAGAGACCCAGTACTTC. Its protein is CASSLGTGGLIQETQYF.

The chain has TRBV28 and TRBJ2-3; TRBD2 aligns across 11 bases. Trimming took 7 bases from V and 7 from J; bases not matched to a gene: 10. The CDR3 spans 15 residues. Germline assignment: CDR1 MDHEN and CDR2 SYDVKM. CDR3 loop: CASTSLAGGPYTQYF. In nucleotides, the CDR3 is TGTGCCAGCACCTCCCTAGCGGGAGGACCGTATACGCAGTATTTT.